The next 4 T cell receptor beta chains were all read from a single sample in a study of T cells in Graves' hyperthyroidism and ophthalmopathy. TCR beta CDR3 regions were amplified from RNA. RT-PCR in the first round (using the HTBI primer set) targeted the TCR CDR3. TCRdb itself ran the multiplex PCR reads through MiXCR, one entry per CDR3 protein. The data show about 570,000 distinct CDR3 sequences, with around 46% seen just once and under 20% held by the top ten. Sequences were obtained from peripheral blood or thyroid tissue (not recorded which). Receptors were obtained from an adult woman with Graves' disease, either hyperthyroidism or ophthalmopathy (not recorded which).

This clonotype was counted ten times or more. The chain links TRBV4-1 to TRBJ2-2; D may be TRBD2 (6 bases). The CDR3 extends over 16 amino acids. Trimming took off 0 bases at V and 4 bases at J, with 12 bases between the two ends. CDR1 MGHRA and CDR2 YSYEKL come from the germline V gene. The CDR3 sequence is CASSQDGGTVTGELFF. For the CDR3, the DNA is TGCGCCAGCAGCCAAGACGGAGGGACGGTCACCGGGGAGCTGTTTTTT.

CDR3 amino acids: CASSQEDLTLDTANTGELFF. The DNA of the CDR3 is TGCGCCAGCAGCCAAGAAGACCTTACCCTGGATACAGCGAACACCGGGGAGCTGTTTTTT. The rearrangement uses TRBV4-3 and TRBJ2-2; D is uncertain. Germline loops: CDR1 LGHNA, CDR2 YSLEER. This CDR3 spans 20 amino acids. V lost 0 bases and J lost 0, with 20 bases in between.

This clonotype has only a few counts. V and J are TRBV9 and TRBJ2-5; D is unclear. The V gene's germline CDR1 is SGDLS and CDR2 YYNGEE. Trimming pared 6 bases from V and 7 bases from J, leaving 10 bases between. CDR3 size: 11 residues. In DNA form, the CDR3 reads TGTGCCAGCAAGTGGGCAGGGACCCAGTACTTC. Translating gives CASKWAGTQYF.

The chain combines TRBV10-3 with TRBJ1-5; unclear D gene. The CDR3 has 13 amino acids. CDR1 ENHRY and CDR2 SYGVKD come from the germline V gene. V lost 6 bases and J 13 bases, leaving 19 bases between the germline ends. CDR3 in DNA: TGTGCCATCAGCCAACTGGCGTTGAGGGAGCAGCATTTT. Protein sequence: CAISQLALREQHF.